This T cell receptor (beta chain) was captured by sequencing in a study of cytomegalovirus exposure and HLA in healthy donors. Note on this clone: The antigen remains unidentified.

The PCR employed 60 Vbeta primers together with 13 Jbeta primers. Sequenced by immunoSEQ multiplex PCR; TCRdb stores in-frame clones only, minus some. This table holds about 130,000 clones, less than 80% found once. Study-level points and caveats: Later examination showed HLA-associated TCR beta chains had greater clonal expansion than equally common others. In an earlier analysis, productive rearrangement rates for most beta V segments clustered near 87% or 30%. A link between a missense DCLRE1C variant and TCR beta V- and J-gene trimming emerged from a later analysis.

Germline lookup yields CDR1 SGDLS and CDR2 YYNGEE. Between the trimmed V and J ends, which lost 4 bases and 5 bases, there was a span of 16 bases. The CDR3 contains 14 residues. The TCR originated in a man aged 35 to 55 in good health and CMV-seropositive. The V call is TRBV9, the J call TRBJ2-7, with a weak D call TRBD2 (6 bases). Material for sequencing was PBMCs. The CDR3 DNA reads as TGTGCCAGCAGCCCACGCGGAGGGGCAAACGAGCAGTACTTC. Translating it yields CASSPRGGANEQYF.